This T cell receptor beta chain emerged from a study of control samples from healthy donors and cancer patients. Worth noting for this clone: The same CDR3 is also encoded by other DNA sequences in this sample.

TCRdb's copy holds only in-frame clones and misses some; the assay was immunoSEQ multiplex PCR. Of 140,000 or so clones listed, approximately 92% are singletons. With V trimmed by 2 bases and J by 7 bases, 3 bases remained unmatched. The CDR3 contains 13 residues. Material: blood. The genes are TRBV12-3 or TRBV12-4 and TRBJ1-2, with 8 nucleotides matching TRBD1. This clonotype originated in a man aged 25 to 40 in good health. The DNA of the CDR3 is TGTGCCAGCAGTTTACAGGGGGCGGGTGGCTACACCTTC. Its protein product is CASSLQGAGGYTF.